The 14 T cell receptor beta chains reported below all come from one sample, sequenced in a study of blood T cell repertoires in COVID-19. Method: immunoSEQ multiplex PCR; TCRdb's copy keeps in-frame clones and lacks some. The sample holds some 490,000 clones, around 85% seen once. What was sequenced was PBMCs or T cells enriched from blood (not recorded which). The source of these receptors is an older woman who had recovered from COVID-19.

This clone appeared once. The rearrangement uses TRBV6-5 and TRBJ1-2; 7 bases are a match to TRBD1. The CDR3 spans 13 residues. CDR1 and CDR2 (germline): MNHEY, SVGAGI. The V gene end was trimmed by 6 bases and the J gene end by 3 bases; junction bases not matched to a gene: 4. The CDR3 region is CASRLGTDYGYTF. The CDR3, as DNA: TGTGCCAGCAGACTCGGGACAGACTATGGCTACACCTTC.

The V call is TRBV19, the J call TRBJ1-4; 7 nucleotides agree with TRBD1. J gave up 4 bases and V 9 bases, and 11 bases lay outside the gene matches. This CDR3 comprises 15 residues. Germline assignment: CDR1 LNHDA and CDR2 SQIVND (reference sequence). CDR3 nucleotide sequence: TGTGCCAGCCAGAGGGACAGCTTCTATAATGAAAAACTGTTTTTT. Its translation: CASQRDSFYNEKLFF.

The chain couples TRBV28 to TRBJ1-4, with D unresolved. CDR3 length: 12 amino acids. Germline V gene data show CDR1 as MDHEN and CDR2 as SYDVKM. Trimming cost V 3 bases and J 8 bases, with 7 bases left between them. Written as DNA, the CDR3 is TGTGCCAGCAGTTTCGGCGGGGAAAAACTGTTTTTT. Protein product: CASSFGGEKLFF.

This chain uses TRBV5-1 with TRBJ2-2; 8 nucleotides line up with TRBD2. The CDR3 is 15 amino acids. Germline loops: CDR1 SGHRS, CDR2 YFSETQ. The ends lost 1 base at V and 6 bases at J; junction bases unmatched: 5. The CDR3 sequence is CASSLPTGGPGELFF. In DNA, the CDR3 is TGCGCCAGCAGCTTGCCAACGGGGGGGCCCGGGGAGCTGTTTTTT.

Remarks on this clone: This CDR3 is also generated by other DNA sequences in the sample. The chain links TRBV5-1 to TRBJ1-5, with a tentative D call TRBD1 (5 bases). The CDR3 consists of 15 residues. Germline V lookup: CDR1 SGHRS, CDR2 YFSETQ. Between the trimmed V and J ends, which lost 0 bases and 1 base, there was a span of 8 bases. Here the CDR3 reads CASSLGQGSNQPQHF. DNA of the CDR3: TGCGCCAGCAGCTTGGGGCAGGGAAGCAATCAGCCCCAGCATTTT.

This chain connects TRBV20-1 to TRBJ2-1; D is ambiguous. Trimming pared 8 bases from V and 9 bases from J, leaving 11 bases between. Looked up from germline, CDR1 is DFQATT and CDR2 is SNEGSKA (reference sequence). CDR3 length: 10 residues. The CDR3 DNA sequence: TGCAGTTCTCTCGGGTTTGAGCAGTTCTTC. Translation: CSSLGFEQFF.

This clone appeared many times. The chain uses TRBV6-5 and TRBJ2-7; TRBD2 is a possible D gene (6 bases). CDR1 and CDR2 from the germline V gene are MNHEY and SVGAGI. The CDR3 extends over 13 amino acids. V shed 8 bases and J shed 7 bases, with 18 bases lying between them. This chain's CDR3 is CASLLNTGDEQYV. In DNA, the CDR3 is TGTGCCAGCCTCTTAAATACGGGGGATGAGCAGTACGTC.

The J gene is TRBJ1-2, the V gene TRBV6-5; D gene ambiguous. Per the germline V gene, CDR1 is MNHEY and CDR2 is SVGAGI. The CDR3 loop spans 14 amino acids. V was shortened by 7 bases and J by 3 bases, with 15 bases between the two germline ends. For the CDR3, the DNA is TGTGCCAGCAACCCCTGGGAGGCTTACTATGGCTACACCTTC. Translating it yields CASNPWEAYYGYTF.

The rearrangement links TRBV5-5 to TRBJ2-1, with D tentatively TRBD2 (6 bases). CDR1 and CDR2 from the germline V gene are SGHKS and YYEKEE (reference sequence). V was trimmed by 4 bases and J by 5 bases, leaving 13 bases between them. The CDR3 contains 14 residues. The CDR3 is CASSRLGSHNEQFF. The CDR3 region has the DNA TGTGCCAGCAGCAGACTAGGGAGTCACAATGAGCAGTTCTTC.

The chain is built from TRBV6-2 or TRBV6-3 and TRBJ1-2, with D possibly matching TRBD1 (6 bases). V was pared by 4 bases and J by 7 bases, with 7 bases between. There are 11 residues in the CDR3. From germline, CDR1 is MNHEY and CDR2 SVGEGT. For the CDR3, the DNA is TGTGCCAGCAGTTCCAGGGGTGGCTACACCTTC. Its translation: CASSSRGGYTF.

The rearrangement joins TRBV4-1 to TRBJ2-7; unclear D gene. This CDR3 has 15 residues. Germline V gives CDR1 MGHRA, CDR2 YSYEKL. The V end lost 0 bases, the J end lost 3 bases, and 12 bases lay between the germline ends. In DNA form, the CDR3 reads TGCGCCAGCAGCCAAGAGGTGGGCAGTTTCTACGAGCAGTACTTC. This encodes CASSQEVGSFYEQYF.

The chain recombines TRBV2 with TRBJ1-2; 7 positions agree with TRBD1. Looked up from germline, CDR1 is SNHLY and CDR2 is FYNNEI. The CDR3 spans 15 residues. V lost 7 bases to trimming and J lost 7 bases; unmatched junction nucleotides: 15. The CDR3 DNA sequence: TGTGCCAGCACTGTGGGGACAGAAGGGACGGCTGGCTACACCTTC. Its protein is CASTVGTEGTAGYTF.

The V gene is TRBV28, the J gene TRBJ1-1; D perhaps matches TRBD1 (5 bases). The CDR3 consists of 13 residues. CDR1 and CDR2 from the germline V gene are MDHEN and SYDVKM. Trimming removed 5 bases from V and 4 bases from J, with 11 bases in between. CDR3 DNA: TGTGCCAGCAGTACATGGGGGGGCACTGAAGCTTTCTTT. This encodes CASSTWGGTEAFF.

V and J are TRBV13 and TRBJ2-5; D possibly corresponds to TRBD2 (6 bases). Per the germline V gene, CDR1 is PRHDT and CDR2 is FYEKMQ (reference sequence). The CDR3 totals 13 residues. Trimming took off 2 bases at V and 5 bases at J, with 9 bases between the two ends. The chain's CDR3 is CASSLFAGETQYF. CDR3 DNA: TGTGCCAGCAGCTTATTTGCGGGGGAGACCCAGTACTTC. The complete variable domain, with remaining parts taken from reference TRBV13 and TRBJ2-5, reads AAGVIQSPRHLIKEKRETATLKCYPIPRHDTVYWYQQGPGQDPQFLISFYEKMQSDKGSIPDRFSAQQFSDYHSELNMSSLELGDSALYFCASSLFAGETQYFGPGTRLLVL.